These 21 T cell receptor beta chains came from one sample sequenced in a study of T cell repertoires in cytomegalovirus infection. No antigen has been assigned to these receptors. One entry per CDR3 protein results from TCRdb running MiXCR on the reads. The sample lists 700,000 to 950,000 distinct CDR3 sequences; 32% were seen once. The sequences come from cultured CD8+ T cells from PBMCs, collected from culture after CMV antigen stimulation. Every receptor here comes from a human donor in good health (CMV status not recorded). Some clones in this sample may be carry-over from other donors' samples.

This clonotype has only one observation. The V and J genes are TRBV6-5 and TRBJ1-5; D is unclear. CDR1 MNHEY and CDR2 SVGAGI come from the germline V gene. This CDR3 is 15 amino acids long. The V end lost 7 bases, the J end lost 5 bases, and 18 bases lay between the germline ends. CDR3 nucleotide sequence: TGTGCCAGCACCCTCTTAAGGAGTGGCGATCAGCCCCAGCATTTT. Protein sequence: CASTLLRSGDQPQHF.

In its sample, this clonotype was seen a few times. The chain couples TRBV5-4 to TRBJ2-3; the D is unclear. With 4 bases removed from V and 0 bases from J, the gap between germline ends came to 15 bases. The germline CDR1 and CDR2 sequences are SGHNT and YYREEE (reference sequence). This CDR3 has 16 amino acids. Here the CDR3 DNA reads TGTGCCAGCAGCCTTTGGGCGGATCCAAGCACAGATACGCAGTATTTT. Amino acids: CASSLWADPSTDTQYF.

In this sample, this clonotype turned up many times. The DNA of the CDR3 is TGTGCCAGCAGTGTGGGTCCTGGGCCTTCGGGGGGCTACACCTTC. It specifies CASSVGPGPSGGYTF. The chain has TRBV12-3 or TRBV12-4 and TRBJ1-2; D gene ambiguous. Trimming removed 5 bases at V and 8 bases at J, with 21 bases between. The CDR3 contains 15 residues.

J is TRBJ1-2 and V is TRBV6-2 or TRBV6-3; 7 positions agree with TRBD1. V lost 6 bases to trimming and J lost 7 bases; unmatched junction nucleotides: 14. The CDR3 contains 15 residues. The germline CDR1 and CDR2 sequences are MNHEY and SVGEGT. The CDR3 spells CASSLPPTGSVGYTF. The CDR3 DNA is TGTGCCAGCAGCCTCCCACCGACAGGGTCTGTTGGCTACACCTTC.

This clonotype was counted a few times. This rearrangement joins TRBV7-9 to TRBJ2-1; 8 bases line up with TRBD2. This CDR3 comprises 14 residues. V gave up 10 bases and J gave up 7 bases; unmatched junction bases: 12. Germline CDR1 SEHNR, CDR2 FQNEAQ (reference sequence). CDR3 coding DNA: TGTGCCATTCCCCCCTTAGGACTAGCTAATGAGCAGTTCTTC. Its protein is CAIPPLGLANEQFF.

The chain combines TRBV19 with TRBJ2-3; D gene unclear. CDR3 length equals 14 residues. V gave up 1 base and J gave up 2 bases, with 7 bases separating them. Per the germline V gene, CDR1 is LNHDA and CDR2 is SQIVND (reference sequence). The DNA of the CDR3 is TGTGCCAGTAGTATAGGGGTCCTCACAGATACGCAGTATTTT. It yields the protein CASSIGVLTDTQYF.

The J gene is TRBJ2-3, the V gene TRBV14; D remains ambiguous. There are 18 residues in the CDR3. V gave up 0 bases and J gave up 0 bases, with 16 bases separating them. The germline CDR1 and CDR2 sequences are SGHDN and FVKESK. This CDR3 reads CASSQDLGRQPSTDTQYF. CDR3 DNA sequence: TGTGCCAGCAGCCAAGATCTAGGTCGGCAGCCGAGCACAGATACGCAGTATTTT.

This clonotype has only one observation. The chain is built from TRBV15 and TRBJ1-1; D not certain. V dropped 0 bases and J dropped 6 bases, with 11 bases sitting between them. Per the germline V gene, CDR1 is LNHNV and CDR2 is YYDKDF (reference sequence). CDR3 length equals 14 residues. This CDR3 reads CATSRDGSGAEAFF. The DNA for the CDR3 is TGTGCCACCAGCAGAGATGGGAGTGGGGCTGAAGCTTTCTTT.

This clonotype was recorded a few times. The chain links TRBV6-2 or TRBV6-3 to TRBJ2-1; D uncertain. V shed 8 bases and J shed 4 bases, with 9 bases lying between them. From germline, CDR1 is MNHEY and CDR2 SVGEGT. This CDR3 comprises 12 residues. CDR3 in DNA: TGTGCCAGCGCGAGAGTATACAATGAGCAGTTCTTC. Protein: CASARVYNEQFF.

This chain joins TRBV27 and TRBJ1-4; 9 positions agree with TRBD1. Germline V CDR1 and CDR2: MNHEY, SMNVEV (reference sequence). With V trimmed by 4 bases and J by 8 bases, 14 bases remained unmatched. CDR3 size: 17 residues. CDR3 region: CASSYLRTGGALEKLFF. The CDR3 coding sequence is TGTGCCAGCAGTTACCTTAGAACAGGGGGCGCGTTGGAAAAACTGTTTTTT.

Ten or more counts support this clonotype. The genes are TRBV7-2 and TRBJ1-4; the D gene is possibly TRBD1 (6 bases). The germline gives CDR1 SGHTA, CDR2 FQGNSA. This CDR3 has 13 residues. V lost 8 bases to trimming and J lost 7 bases, with 14 bases between them. The CDR3 protein is CASGTPGSEKLFF. The CDR3 DNA sequence: TGTGCCAGCGGGACACCTGGGAGTGAAAAACTGTTTTTT.

The rearrangement joins TRBV14 to TRBJ2-4; perhaps TRBD1 as D (6 bases). Germline V gene lookup returns CDR1 SGHDN and CDR2 FVKESK. V lost 4 bases to trimming and J lost 4 bases, with 11 bases between them. The length of the CDR3 is 14 residues. CDR3 sequence reads: CASSPQGQKNIQYF. The DNA of the CDR3 is TGTGCCAGCAGCCCGCAAGGACAGAAAAACATTCAGTACTTC.

The chain employs TRBV12-3 or TRBV12-4 and TRBJ1-1; D call uncertain. The CDR3 consists of 12 residues. V was trimmed by 7 bases and J by 8 bases, leaving 14 bases between them. The CDR3 DNA reads TGTGCCAGCACTCCTTTGGGAGGCGAAGCTTTCTTT. Translated, it gives CASTPLGGEAFF.

This clonotype was seen a handful of times. The chain couples TRBV10-3 to TRBJ2-7; 7 bases match TRBD2. This CDR3 has 13 residues. Germline CDR1 ENHRY, CDR2 SYGVKD. Trimming at V came to 7 bases and at J to 6 bases, leaving 9 bases not matched to a gene. The CDR3 DNA reads TGTGCCATCATCACGACTAGCTTTCGCGAGCAGTACTTC. Protein: CAIITTSFREQYF.

This clonotype was seen once. The chain couples TRBV6-1 to TRBJ1-4; D ambiguous. This CDR3 spans 15 amino acids. Per germline, CDR1 MNHNS and CDR2 SASEGT. Trimming took 3 bases from V and 8 from J, leaving 16 bases between them. The CDR3 reads CASSDGEDRTEKLFF. The DNA for the CDR3 is TGTGCCAGCAGTGATGGGGAGGACCGAACAGAAAAACTGTTTTTT.

This clonotype has a handful of counts. The chain combines TRBV20-1 with TRBJ2-7; no definite D call. V gave up 0 bases and J gave up 0 bases, with 6 bases separating them. Germline assignment: CDR1 DFQATT and CDR2 SNEGSKA (reference sequence). The CDR3 contains 13 residues. CDR3 amino acids: CSARDLTSYEQYV. In DNA form, the CDR3 reads TGCAGTGCTAGAGATTTGACCTCCTACGAGCAGTACGTC.

The gene calls are TRBV10-3 and TRBJ2-7, with 7 bases aligning to TRBD1. This CDR3 is built from 16 residues. Germline loops: CDR1 ENHRY, CDR2 SYGVKD. CDR3 nucleotide sequence: TGTGCCATCAGTGAGTTAACGACAGGGTCCGGAGCTGTTTTACACGTC. It codes for CAISELTTGSGAVLHV.

This clonotype showed up just a few times. The V and J genes are TRBV27 and TRBJ1-1, with D possibly being TRBD1 (5 bases). Trimming removed 6 bases at V and 5 bases at J, with 16 bases between. CDR3 length: 14 amino acids. CDR1 and CDR2 from the germline V gene are MNHEY and SMNVEV (reference sequence). The CDR3 DNA follows: TGTGCCAGCAGCCCAGGGTCCGTGAGGACTGAAGCTTTCTTT. This codes for CASSPGSVRTEAFF.

This clonotype was found many times. The chain has TRBV7-9 and TRBJ2-3; 7 nucleotides agree with TRBD2. The CDR3 length is 15 residues. Trimming cost V 2 bases and J 6 bases; bases outside gene matches: 8. Per germline, CDR1 SEHNR and CDR2 FQNEAQ (reference sequence). The CDR3 loop is CASSLYERGYDTQYF. The CDR3 DNA reads as TGTGCCAGCAGCTTATATGAGCGGGGTTATGATACGCAGTATTTT.

This clonotype appeared many times. The CDR3 loop is CASSEAYRVGTDTQYF. DNA for the CDR3: TGTGCCAGCAGTGAAGCCTACAGGGTCGGCACAGATACGCAGTATTTT. V usage is TRBV2 and J usage is TRBJ2-3, with a weak D call TRBD1 (6 bases). V lost 0 bases and J lost 1, with 11 bases in between. The germline V gene encodes CDR1 SNHLY and CDR2 FYNNEI. The CDR3 runs 16 residues.

This clonotype was seen repeatedly, ten times or more. The rearrangement uses TRBV12-3 or TRBV12-4 and TRBJ2-7; 8 bases map to TRBD2. Trimming at V came to 6 bases and at J to 0 bases, leaving 4 bases not matched to a gene. The CDR3 loop spans 14 amino acids. CDR3 nucleotides: TGTGCCAGCAGCTGGGGGACTAGCTCCTACGAGCAGTACTTC. Translating it yields CASSWGTSSYEQYF.